One T cell receptor beta chain is described in this entry. Its target is unknown. The same CDR3 also results from other DNA sequences found in this sample. Trimming removed 0 bases from V and 1 base from J, with 7 bases in between. The germline V gene encodes CDR1 SGHRS and CDR2 YFSETQ. The CDR3 runs 14 residues. The data were obtained in a study of cytomegalovirus exposure and HLA in healthy donors. Findings and caveats of the study: Most sequenced TCRs were rare (though some public TCRs occurred in many donors). It emerged from a later analysis that several of the most significant clusters appeared to be linked to common viral pathogens. Earlier findings revealed that most TCR beta V segments proved productive either about 87% or about 30% of the time.

Primers included in the PCR were 60 Vbeta and 13 Jbeta primers. Here immunoSEQ multiplex PCR was the method, and the copy in TCRdb shows in-frame clones only, minus some. Of approximately 150,000 clones in the sample, 80% to 90% are singletons; the top ten hold around 4.8%. This clonotype was obtained from a girl aged 10 to 17 in good health and CMV-seropositive. The gene calls are TRBV5-1 and TRBJ1-1; a weak D match, TRBD1 (5 bases). Sequencing input: PBMCs. DNA for the CDR3: TGCGCCAGCAGCTTGGCGGGGGGGAACACTGAAGCTTTCTTT. The encoded protein is CASSLAGGNTEAFF.